This T cell receptor beta chain is from a study of immune evolution from preneoplasia to lung adenocarcinoma. Findings of the study overall: Top clone share appeared to fall from AAH through AIS, MIA, adenocarcinoma. Later-stage lesions seemingly showed higher T cell density and diversity than normal lung.

Comments on this clone: Its cognate antigen is unknown.

V was clipped by 3 bases and J by 4 bases, with 18 bases between them. The CDR3 has 16 amino acids. The germline CDR1 and CDR2 sequences are MNHEY and SMNVEV (reference sequence). Measured with immunoSEQ multiplex PCR; TCRdb has only the in-frame clones, and not every one. The sample yields under 3,500 clones, roughly 87% seen once. The sequence came from a person aged 70 to 79 with lung adenocarcinoma. The V gene is TRBV27, the J gene TRBJ1-2; possibly TRBD1 for D (6 bases). The material sequenced was FFPE adjacent normal lung tissue. The CDR3 is CASSLGAGSPLYGYTF. CDR3 sequence (DNA): TGTGCCAGCAGTTTGGGGGCAGGATCCCCTCTCTATGGCTACACCTTC.